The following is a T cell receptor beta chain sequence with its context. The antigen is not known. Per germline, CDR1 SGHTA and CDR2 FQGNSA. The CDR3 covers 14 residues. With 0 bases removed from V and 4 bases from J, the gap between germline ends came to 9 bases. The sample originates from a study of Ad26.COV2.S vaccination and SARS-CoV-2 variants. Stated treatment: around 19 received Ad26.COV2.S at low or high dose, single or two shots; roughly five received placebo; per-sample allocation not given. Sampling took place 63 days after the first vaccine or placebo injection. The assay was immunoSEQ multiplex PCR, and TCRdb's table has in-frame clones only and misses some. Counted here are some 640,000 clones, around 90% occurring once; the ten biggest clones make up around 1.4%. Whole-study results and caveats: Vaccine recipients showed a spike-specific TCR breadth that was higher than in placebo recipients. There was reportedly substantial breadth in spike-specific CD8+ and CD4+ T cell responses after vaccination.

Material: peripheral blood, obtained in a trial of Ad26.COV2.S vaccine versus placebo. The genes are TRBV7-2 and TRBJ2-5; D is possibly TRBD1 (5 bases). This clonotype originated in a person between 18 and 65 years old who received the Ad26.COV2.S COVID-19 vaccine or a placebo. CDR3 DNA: TGTGCCAGCAGCTTAGCGCAGGGAAGAGAGACCCAGTACTTC. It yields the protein CASSLAQGRETQYF. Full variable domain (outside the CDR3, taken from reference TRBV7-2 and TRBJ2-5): GAGVSQSPSNKVTEKGKDVELRCDPISGHTALYWYRQSLGQGLEFLIYFQGNSAPDKSGLPSDRFSAERTGGSVSTLTIQRTQQEDSAVYLCASSLAQGRETQYFGPGTRLLVL.